The rows below give T cell receptor beta chains drawn from one sample of a study of blood T cells in healthy people across ages. TCRdb used MiXCR to reprocess the 5' RACE reads, holding one entry per CDR3 protein. The table includes hundreds of thousands of distinct CDR3 sequences, about 21% detected once. Sequencing was carried out using blood. The source is a man in his sixties or seventies in good health. The CDR3 runs from the conserved cysteine through the conserved F or W. Each record gives: CDR3 length, V gene, CDR3 protein.

17	TRBV4-3	CASSALAGDGVYNEQFF
15	TRBV24-1	CATSDTGSSYNEQFF
15	TRBV20-1	CSARTGTGMYHEQFF
12	TRBV28	CASSLIRTEAFF
15	TRBV7-7	CASSLRTGDQETQYF
15	TRBV15	CATSSRQGVTTEAFF
13	TRBV5-1	CASSFSYSYEQYF
17	TRBV19	CASSITITQLGLETQYF
16	TRBV5-1	CASSSTGTSGGNEQFF
16	TRBV20-1	CSARDLGPSGSETQYF
15	TRBV5-8	CASSLGQGLAYEQYF
15	TRBV5-1	CASSLGITRGNGYTF